What follows describes a single T cell receptor beta chain. Antigen specificity is unknown. The germline gives CDR1 SGHNT, CDR2 YYREEE (reference sequence). There are 15 residues in the CDR3. After removal of 4 bases from V and 1 base from J, the junction contained 3 bases not matched to a gene. This entry comes from a study of T cell responses to AZD1222 COVID-19 vaccine. TCRdb keeps only in-frame clones here, not all; method: immunoSEQ multiplex PCR. Of about 120,000 clones in the sample, 80% to 90% were seen once. Whole-study findings and limits: Seropositive AZD1222 recipients at baseline numbered only five or six. Close to half of spike-specific TCRs reportedly recognize unmutated variant regions. None of the repertoires were sampled until the peak T cell response had passed.

This chain links TRBV5-4 with TRBJ2-5, with 11 bases that match TRBD1. This clonotype originated in an adult in good health. The input for sequencing was peripheral blood, taken on day 0 of AZD1222 vaccination. The DNA of the CDR3 is TGTGCCAGCAGCGGGACAGGGGGTTTCCAAGAGACCCAGTACTTC. Amino acids: CASSGTGGFQETQYF. Full variable domain (outside the CDR3, taken from reference TRBV5-4 and TRBJ2-5): ETGVTQSPTHLIKTRGQQVTLRCSSQSGHNTVSWYQQALGQGPQFIFQYYREEENGRGNFPPRFSGLQFPNYSSELNVNALELDDSALYLCASSGTGGFQETQYFGPGTRLLVL.